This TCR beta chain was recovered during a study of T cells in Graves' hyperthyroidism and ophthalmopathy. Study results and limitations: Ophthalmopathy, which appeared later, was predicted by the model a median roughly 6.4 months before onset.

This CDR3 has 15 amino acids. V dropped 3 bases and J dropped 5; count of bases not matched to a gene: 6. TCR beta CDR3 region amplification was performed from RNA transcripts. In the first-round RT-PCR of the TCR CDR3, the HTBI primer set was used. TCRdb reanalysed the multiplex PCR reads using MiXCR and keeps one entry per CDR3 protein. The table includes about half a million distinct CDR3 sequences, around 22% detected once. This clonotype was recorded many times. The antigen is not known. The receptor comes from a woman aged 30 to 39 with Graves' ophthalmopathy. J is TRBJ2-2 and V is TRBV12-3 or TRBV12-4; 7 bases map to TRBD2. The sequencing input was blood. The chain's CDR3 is CASSFFQGGTGELFF. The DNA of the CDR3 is TGTGCCAGCAGTTTTTTTCAGGGAGGGACCGGGGAGCTGTTTTTT.